This passage covers 9 T cell receptor beta chains from one sample sequenced in a study of shared clonotypes between healthy human individuals. The data were produced by immunoSEQ multiplex PCR, yet TCRdb's version contains in-frame clones alone and is incomplete. The repertoire has about 1.5 million clones, 98% of them found once; the top ten carry roughly 0.45%. The sample was naive CD4+ T cells sorted from blood. Subset in this sample: CD45RA+ positively selected. These TCRs come from a man aged 30-40 years in good health.

CDR3 nucleotide sequence: TGTGCCAGCAGTGAATATGGCGGGAGGGGCGATGAGCAGTTCTTC. This gives the protein CASSEYGGRGDEQFF. The chain recombines TRBV25-1 with TRBJ2-1; 9 bases are a match to TRBD2. CDR3 length: 15 amino acids. The ends lost 0 bases at V and 8 bases at J; junction bases unmatched: 5. Germline V gene sequence: CDR1 MGHDK, CDR2 SYGVNS. The entire variable domain, with the rest obtained from reference TRBV25-1 and TRBJ2-1, is as follows: EADIYQTPRYLVIGTGKKITLECSQTMGHDKMYWYQQDPGMELHLIHYSYGVNSTEKGDLSSESTVSRIRTEHFPLTLESARPSHTSQYLCASSEYGGRGDEQFFGPGTRLTVL.

This clone was picked up one time. V is TRBV20-1 and J is TRBJ2-1; D uncertain. With 4 bases removed from V and 9 bases from J, the gap between germline ends came to 7 bases. CDR1 is DFQATT and CDR2 is SNEGSKA in the germline V gene (reference sequence). The CDR3 runs 10 residues. In DNA, the CDR3 is TGCAGTGCTACTTCGGGTGAGCAGTTCTTC. Translated, it gives CSATSGEQFF.

The gene calls are TRBV18 and TRBJ2-1; D is unresolved. The CDR3 covers 11 residues. V lost 4 bases to trimming and J lost 8 bases, with 6 bases between them. Germline V gives CDR1 KGHSH, CDR2 LQKENI. The DNA of the CDR3 is TGTGCCAGCTCACTGGTAGATGAGCAGTTCTTC. It translates to CASSLVDEQFF.

The genes are TRBV5-1 and TRBJ2-5; 7 nucleotides align to TRBD1. V was clipped by 7 bases and J by 4 bases; unmatched bases: 13. CDR3 length equals 15 residues. Germline CDR1 reads SGHRS; CDR2 reads YFSETQ. CDR3 coding DNA: TGCGCCAGCGCCCCAGTCCCCAACAGGGGAGAGACCCAGTACTTC. Translation: CASAPVPNRGETQYF.

This chain uses TRBV6-5 with TRBJ2-1; no firm D call. This CDR3 is 14 amino acids long. Trimming removed 2 bases at V and 1 base at J, with 6 bases between. Germline loops: CDR1 MNHEY, CDR2 SVGAGI. CDR3 sequence: CASSYGISYNEQFF. The CDR3 DNA follows: TGTGCCAGCAGTTACGGGATTTCCTACAATGAGCAGTTCTTC.

This rearrangement joins TRBV7-6 to TRBJ2-1, with 12 bases identical to TRBD2. The germline V gene encodes CDR1 SGHVS and CDR2 FNYEAQ. The CDR3 has 16 amino acids. V lost 1 base and J lost 4; bases outside the gene matches: 2. The CDR3 DNA follows: TGTGCCAGCAGCTTAGGGACTAGCGGGATATACAATGAGCAGTTCTTC. Protein: CASSLGTSGIYNEQFF.

This chain links TRBV5-1 with TRBJ1-1, with TRBD1 as a possible D gene (6 bases). Trimming shortened V by 3 bases and J by 8 bases, and 17 bases separated the two germline ends. Germline loops: CDR1 SGHRS, CDR2 YFSETQ. The CDR3 length is 14 residues. The CDR3 reads CASSSVGKGGEAFF. CDR3 in DNA: TGCGCCAGCAGCTCGGTGGGGAAGGGGGGCGAAGCTTTCTTT.

V gene TRBV4-3 combines with J gene TRBJ1-5; D is ambiguous. The CDR3 sequence is 15 residues long. Germline V gene data show CDR1 as LGHNA and CDR2 as YSLEER. V lost 0 bases and J 1 base, leaving 7 bases between the germline ends. CDR3 DNA sequence: TGCGCCAGCAGCCAAGATATCGGCAGCAATCAGCCCCAGCATTTT. Its translation is CASSQDIGSNQPQHF.

The chain recombines TRBV27 with TRBJ2-7, with D hard to call. Trimming pared 3 bases from V and 1 base from J, leaving 7 bases between. The CDR3 has 13 residues. Germline CDR1 reads MNHEY; CDR2 reads SMNVEV (reference sequence). CDR3 region: CASSFVPSYEQYF. CDR3 DNA: TGTGCCAGCAGTTTTGTCCCGTCCTACGAGCAGTACTTC.